Sequencing of this T cell receptor (beta chain) was carried out in a study of shared T cell receptors in the human thymus. Trimming stripped 2 bases from V and 0 bases from J, with 4 bases between. The CDR3 has 13 residues. The germline CDR1 and CDR2 sequences are MNHNY and SVGAGI (reference sequence). Sequencing was performed with immunoSEQ multiplex PCR; in TCRdb, only in-frame clones are kept and a portion is missing. The profile shows 63,000 or so clones, 90% to 95% of them singletons. The TCR originated in a human donor. The J gene is TRBJ1-1, the V gene TRBV6-6; D unresolved. The sequenced material came from thymocytes. CDR3 DNA sequence: TGTGCCAGCAGTTACCGTCTGAACACTGAAGCTTTCTTT. The encoded protein is CASSYRLNTEAFF.